Listed here is a single T cell receptor beta chain. The junction departs from germline at one end; a sequencing error may be responsible. Primed by a sample-barcoded 5' primer and a J-beta primer mix, a second PCR proceeded for about 7 to 12 cycles. TCRdb redid the calling of the 5' RACE reads with MiXCR, one entry per CDR3 protein. The sample lists a few hundred thousand distinct CDR3 sequences; about a quarter were seen once. This record comes from a study of blood T cells in healthy people across ages. This CDR3 region has 15 residues. The germline CDR1 and CDR2 sequences are SEHNR and FQNEAQ (reference sequence). Ranging in age from roughly 6 to 90, the donors were healthy Caucasian individuals from Russia. The sample was also linked to a second study, of T cells of mothers and their children. That investigation notes: Material was donated by three healthy Caucasian mothers and their six children.

The J gene is TRBJ2-5, the V gene TRBV7-9, with 15 bases lining up with TRBD2. The TCR comes from a boy aged 2 to 9 in good health. Sample: blood. CDR3 region: CASSRPGLAGGFPFF. CDR3 DNA sequence: TGTGCCAGCAGCCGGCCGGGACTAGCGGGAGGATTTCCATTCTTC.